The 19 T cell receptor beta chains presented below share a single source sample, sequenced in a study of control samples from healthy donors and cancer patients. TCRdb keeps only in-frame clones here, not all; method: immunoSEQ multiplex PCR. The sample lists 89,000 or so clones, approximately 89% occurring once. The sequenced sample consisted of blood. Receptors were obtained from a man in his fifties in good health.

The chain is built from TRBV6-6 and TRBJ1-2; D remains ambiguous. V was clipped by 7 bases and J by 3 bases, with 15 bases between them. Germline lookup yields CDR1 MNHNY and CDR2 SVGAGI (reference sequence). This CDR3 is built from 14 residues. The CDR3 DNA reads TGTGCCAGCAATAACGGCCTTTCCTACTATGGCTACACCTTC. This translates into CASNNGLSYYGYTF.

The chain uses TRBV30 and TRBJ1-1, with D tentatively TRBD1 (6 bases). The germline V gene encodes CDR1 GTSNPN and CDR2 SVGIG (reference sequence). The CDR3 sequence is 14 residues long. Trimming pared 3 bases from V and 4 bases from J, leaving 15 bases between. CDR3 bases: TGTGCCTGGAGAGGGGGACCCACATCCACTGAAGCTTTCTTT. Amino acid sequence: CAWRGGPTSTEAFF.

The chain links TRBV20-1 to TRBJ2-3, with 7 bases identical to TRBD1. Germline V gives CDR1 DFQATT, CDR2 SNEGSKA (reference sequence). V lost 3 bases and J lost 4; bases outside the gene matches: 7. This CDR3 has 14 residues. For the CDR3, the DNA is TGCAGTGCTAGTCTCAACAGGGGATCAGATACGCAGTATTTT. It encodes CSASLNRGSDTQYF.

The V gene is TRBV24-1, the J gene TRBJ1-5; perhaps TRBD1 as D (6 bases). Trimming stripped 7 bases from V and 5 bases from J, with 14 bases between. Germline V gene data show CDR1 as KGHDR and CDR2 as SFDVKD. The CDR3 runs 14 residues. The DNA for the CDR3 is TGTGCCACCAGCGAGGACAGAGCCTATCAGCCCCAGCATTTT. Translation gives CATSEDRAYQPQHF.

This clone appeared once. The chain joins TRBV6-4 to TRBJ2-3; 9 bases map to TRBD2. Germline assignment: CDR1 MRHNA and CDR2 SNTAGT. The junction had 8 bases not matched to a gene; V was cut back by 3 bases and J by 4 bases. The CDR3 is 16 amino acids. CDR3 bases: TGTGCCAGCAGTGAGAGGGGCGGGGGGGCCGCAGATACGCAGTATTTT. Encoded protein: CASSERGGGAADTQYF.

The CDR3 protein is CASSLGQNYGYTF. CDR3 DNA sequence: TGCGCCAGCAGCTTGGGACAGAACTATGGCTACACCTTC. The chain couples TRBV5-1 to TRBJ1-2, with a possible D match to TRBD1 (5 bases). Trimming took off 0 bases at V and 2 bases at J, with 5 bases between the two ends. This CDR3 is built from 13 residues. Germline V gene sequence: CDR1 SGHRS, CDR2 YFSETQ.

This chain joins TRBV2 and TRBJ2-5; 10 bases are shared with TRBD2. Germline assignment: CDR1 SNHLY and CDR2 FYNNEI. The CDR3 runs to 15 residues. Trimming removed 3 bases from V and 2 bases from J; junction bases left unmatched: 3. The CDR3 region has the DNA TGTGCCAGCAGTGAGGATAGCGGGGGGCAAGAGACCCAGTACTTC. Translation gives CASSEDSGGQETQYF.

J is TRBJ2-2 and V is TRBV5-4; a weak D match, TRBD1 (5 bases). The CDR3 is 14 residues long. Per germline, CDR1 SGHNT and CDR2 YYREEE (reference sequence). Trimming took off 2 bases at V and 7 bases at J, with 12 bases between the two ends. CDR3 sequence (DNA): TGTGCCAGCAGCTTAGGCAGGGCGAACGGGGAGCTGTTTTTT. It is translated as CASSLGRANGELFF.

This clone was detected only once. This chain connects TRBV21-1 to TRBJ2-3; the table gives TRBD2 as D, unverified against the DNA. TRBV21-1 is a known pseudogene. The CDR3 runs to 20 residues. The CDR3 protein is CASSKSRDSGGPPSTDTQYF. The CDR3 DNA reads as TGTGCCAGCAGCAAATCCCGAGATAGCGGGGGGCCCCCTAGCACAGATACGCAGTATTTT.

This sequence joins TRBV5-1 and TRBJ2-3; 8 positions agree with TRBD1. CDR1 is SGHRS and CDR2 is YFSETQ in the germline V gene. There are 15 residues in the CDR3. V was clipped by 2 bases and J by 1 base; unmatched bases: 3. CDR3 region: CASSFQGAGTDTQYF. DNA of the CDR3: TGCGCCAGCAGCTTCCAGGGGGCTGGCACAGATACGCAGTATTTT. Looking up the rest from reference TRBV5-1 and TRBJ2-3 gives the full variable domain: KAGVTQTPRYLIKTRGQQVTLSCSPISGHRSVSWYQQTPGQGLQFLFEYFSETQRNKGNFPGRFSGRQFSNSRSEMNVSTLELGDSALYLCASSFQGAGTDTQYFGPGTRLTVL.

The chain employs TRBV6-1 and TRBJ2-2; no clear D. Trimming removed 3 bases from V and 4 bases from J, with 9 bases in between. This CDR3 has 14 amino acids. Per germline, CDR1 MNHNS and CDR2 SASEGT. The DNA of the CDR3 is TGTGCCAGCAGTGACCCCTTTGGCACCGGGGAGCTGTTTTTT. Amino acids: CASSDPFGTGELFF.

This chain connects TRBV4-1 to TRBJ1-6; 9 bases agree with TRBD1. Germline values: CDR1 MGHRA, CDR2 YSYEKL. Unmatched junction bases numbered 7, after V lost 4 bases and J lost 0 bases. CDR3 length: 18 amino acids. CDR3 loop: CASSRGLQGASYNSPLHF. In DNA, the CDR3 is TGCGCCAGCAGCCGAGGGTTACAGGGGGCCTCCTATAATTCACCCCTCCACTTT.

The chain carries TRBV11-3 and TRBJ2-1, with D unresolved. Trimming pared 8 bases from V and 4 bases from J, leaving 6 bases between. From germline, CDR1 is SGHNT and CDR2 YENEEA. This CDR3 region has 11 residues. CDR3 in DNA: TGTGCCAGCTCTCGATACAATGAGCAGTTCTTC. Translating it yields CASSRYNEQFF.

The J gene is TRBJ1-6, the V gene TRBV27; possibly TRBD1 for D (6 bases). V was cut by 2 bases and J by 8 bases, with 13 bases left in between. The CDR3 runs to 15 residues. Per the germline V gene, CDR1 is MNHEY and CDR2 is SMNVEV (reference sequence). CDR3 nucleotides: TGTGCCAGCAGTTTAATCCAGGGGTTCGATTCACCCCTCCACTTT. Amino acids: CASSLIQGFDSPLHF.

Only a few counts were recorded for this clone. V is TRBV10-3 and J is TRBJ1-2, with D unresolved. V lost 5 bases and J 1 base, leaving 11 bases between the germline ends. The germline gives CDR1 ENHRY, CDR2 SYGVKD. This CDR3 is 14 amino acids long. The CDR3 region is CAISSSKGNYGYTF. The CDR3 coding sequence is TGTGCCATCAGTTCCTCTAAAGGTAACTATGGCTACACCTTC.

The chain couples TRBV18 to TRBJ2-7; 7 nucleotides line up with TRBD2. Germline assignment: CDR1 KGHSH and CDR2 LQKENI. The V and J ends lost 4 bases and 7 bases, in that order; junction bases with no gene match: 22. The CDR3 contains 18 residues. CDR3 residues: CASSLTQTSVSFVGEQYF. The CDR3 DNA sequence: TGTGCCAGCTCACTAACCCAAACTAGCGTCTCCTTCGTAGGTGAGCAGTACTTC.

This chain connects TRBV7-6 to TRBJ2-5; 7 bases match TRBD1. V was pared by 0 bases and J by 1 base, with 8 bases of the junction left unmatched. The CDR3 contains 17 residues. From germline, CDR1 is SGHVS and CDR2 FNYEAQ. CDR3 in amino acids: CASSLALSTGPQETQYF. The CDR3 DNA is TGTGCCAGCAGCTTAGCCCTCTCGACAGGGCCCCAAGAGACCCAGTACTTC.

The chain is built from TRBV5-1 and TRBJ1-3, with D tentatively TRBD1 (5 bases). The CDR3 runs 17 residues. The ends were cut back, 1 base at V and 0 bases at J, with 14 bases in the middle. Germline V gene data show CDR1 as SGHRS and CDR2 as YFSETQ. CDR3 coding DNA: TGCGCCAGCAGCTTGACTGGGACGGTTCTCTCTGGAAACACCATATATTTT. This gives the protein CASSLTGTVLSGNTIYF. The full variable domain, with the rest looked up from reference TRBV5-1 and TRBJ1-3, is KAGVTQTPRYLIKTRGQQVTLSCSPISGHRSVSWYQQTPGQGLQFLFEYFSETQRNKGNFPGRFSGRQFSNSRSEMNVSTLELGDSALYLCASSLTGTVLSGNTIYFGEGSWLTVV.

The rearrangement links TRBV5-4 to TRBJ2-1, with 7 bases lining up with TRBD2. The CDR3 sequence is 17 residues long. Germline V lookup: CDR1 SGHNT, CDR2 YYREEE (reference sequence). The V and J ends lost 0 bases and 6 bases, in that order; junction bases with no gene match: 12. As DNA, the CDR3 is TGTGCCAGCAGCTTGGGTCGGTTAGGACTAGTCAGCAATGAGCAGTTCTTC. Encoded protein: CASSLGRLGLVSNEQFF. The variable domain in full, completed from reference TRBV5-4 and TRBJ2-1, reads ETGVTQSPTHLIKTRGQQVTLRCSSQSGHNTVSWYQQALGQGPQFIFQYYREEENGRGNFPPRFSGLQFPNYSSELNVNALELDDSALYLCASSLGRLGLVSNEQFFGPGTRLTVL.